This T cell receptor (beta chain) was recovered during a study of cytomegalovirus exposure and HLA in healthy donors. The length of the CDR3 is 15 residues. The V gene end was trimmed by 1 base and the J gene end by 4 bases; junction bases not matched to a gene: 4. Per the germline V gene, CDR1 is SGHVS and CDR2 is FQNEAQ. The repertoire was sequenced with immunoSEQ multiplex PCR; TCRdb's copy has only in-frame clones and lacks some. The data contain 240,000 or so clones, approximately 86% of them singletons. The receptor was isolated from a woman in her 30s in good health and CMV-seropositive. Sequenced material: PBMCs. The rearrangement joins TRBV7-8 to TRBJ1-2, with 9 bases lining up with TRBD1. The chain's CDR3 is CASSLGQGGAYGYTF. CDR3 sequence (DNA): TGTGCCAGCAGCTTAGGACAGGGGGGGGCCTATGGCTACACCTTC.